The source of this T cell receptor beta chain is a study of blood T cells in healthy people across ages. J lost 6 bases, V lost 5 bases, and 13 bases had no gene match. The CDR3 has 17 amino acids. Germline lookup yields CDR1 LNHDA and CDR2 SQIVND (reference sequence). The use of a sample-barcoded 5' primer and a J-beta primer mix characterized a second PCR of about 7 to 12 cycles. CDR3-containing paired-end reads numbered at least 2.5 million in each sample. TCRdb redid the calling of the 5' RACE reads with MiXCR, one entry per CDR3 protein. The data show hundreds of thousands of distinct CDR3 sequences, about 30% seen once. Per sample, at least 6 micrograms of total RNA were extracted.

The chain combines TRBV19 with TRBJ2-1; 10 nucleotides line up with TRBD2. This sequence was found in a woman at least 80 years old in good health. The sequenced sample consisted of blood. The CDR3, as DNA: TGTGCCAGTAGTCCTCAAGGACTAGCGGTACCTTCCAATGAGCAGTTCTTC. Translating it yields CASSPQGLAVPSNEQFF.